Listed below are T cell receptor beta chains from one sample, sequenced in a study of OX40 agonist ivuxolimab in advanced cancers. The repertoire was sequenced with immunoSEQ multiplex PCR; TCRdb's copy has only in-frame clones and lacks some. The table includes tens of thousands of clones, 88% detected once. The source material was CD4+ or CD8+ T cells sorted from blood, sampled in a trial of the OX40 agonist ivuxolimab. These TCRs come from an adult with an advanced solid tumor such as melanoma, head and neck, liver or kidney cancer. The CDR3 runs from the conserved cysteine through the conserved F or W. Fields, in order: clone size, D gene, V gene, J gene, CDR3 DNA, CDR3 protein. The D gene is left open where the match is weak. Not all rows give a size; the values are once, few, many and, for expanded clones, a class.

clone_size: few
d_call: -
v_call: TRBV27
j_call: TRBJ2-1
cdr3_nt: TGTGCCAGCAGGGGACTTTACAATGAGCAGTTCTTC
cdr3_aa: CASRGLYNEQFF

clone_size: -
d_call: -
v_call: TRBV2
j_call: TRBJ1-2
cdr3_nt: TGTGCCAGCAGTGAGTACGGGAACTATGGCTACACCTTC
cdr3_aa: CASSEYGNYGYTF

clone_size: -
d_call: -
v_call: TRBV30
j_call: TRBJ1-4
cdr3_nt: TGTGCCTGGATCCAAGGGGCAAGTAATGAAAAACTGTTTTTT
cdr3_aa: CAWIQGASNEKLFF

clone_size: -
d_call: -
v_call: TRBV11-3
j_call: TRBJ2-1
cdr3_nt: TGTGCCAGCAGCCCGCAGGGGACCTACAATGAGCAGTTCTTC
cdr3_aa: CASSPQGTYNEQFF

clone_size: -
d_call: -
v_call: TRBV18
j_call: TRBJ2-1
cdr3_nt: TGTGCCAGCTCACCACCGGCCAGAAACAATGAGCAGTTCTTC
cdr3_aa: CASSPPARNNEQFF

clone_size: -
d_call: -
v_call: TRBV7-2
j_call: TRBJ2-1
cdr3_nt: TGTGCCAGCAGTTACGGTCCGAGTGAGCAGTTCTTC
cdr3_aa: CASSYGPSEQFF

clone_size: -
d_call: -
v_call: TRBV14
j_call: TRBJ1-1
cdr3_nt: TGTGCCAGCAGCCGGGCCTCCATGAACACTGAAGCTTTCTTT
cdr3_aa: CASSRASMNTEAFF

clone_size: -
d_call: TRBD1
v_call: TRBV18
j_call: TRBJ1-5
cdr3_nt: TGTGCCAGTTCCGGACAGGAGAATCAGCCCCAGCATTTT
cdr3_aa: CASSGQENQPQHF

clone_size: -
d_call: -
v_call: TRBV19
j_call: TRBJ1-5
cdr3_nt: TGTGCCAGTAAAGGCAGGGTTCTTACTGGGCAGCCCCAGCATTTT
cdr3_aa: CASKGRVLTGQPQHF

clone_size: -
d_call: TRBD1
v_call: TRBV15
j_call: TRBJ2-2
cdr3_nt: TGTGCCACCAGTAGACAGGGGGCTAACGGGGAGCTGTTTTTT
cdr3_aa: CATSRQGANGELFF

clone_size: -
d_call: -
v_call: TRBV9
j_call: TRBJ1-4
cdr3_nt: TGTGCCAGCAGCCCCCGGAGGGGGTCTAATGAAAAACTGTTTTTT
cdr3_aa: CASSPRRGSNEKLFF

clone_size: -
d_call: TRBD1
v_call: TRBV7-8
j_call: TRBJ1-2
cdr3_nt: TGTGCCAGCAGCACACCGACAGGGGGCTGGAGCGGGGACTATGGCTACACCTTC
cdr3_aa: CASSTPTGGWSGDYGYTF

clone_size: -
d_call: -
v_call: TRBV6-5
j_call: TRBJ1-2
cdr3_nt: TGTGCCAGTTCGGGGAGGGAGCTCCACTATGGCTACACCTTC
cdr3_aa: CASSGRELHYGYTF

clone_size: -
d_call: -
v_call: TRBV6-1
j_call: TRBJ2-7
cdr3_nt: TGTGCCAGCAGAGCTAAGTTTGAGCAGTACTTC
cdr3_aa: CASRAKFEQYF

clone_size: once
d_call: TRBD2
v_call: TRBV10-3
j_call: TRBJ2-2
cdr3_nt: TGTGCCATCAGTGAGTCGTCGGGGGGGCGCGCCGGGGAGCTGTTTTTT
cdr3_aa: CAISESSGGRAGELFF

clone_size: -
d_call: -
v_call: TRBV6-6
j_call: TRBJ2-4
cdr3_nt: TGTGCCAGCAGTTCAACAGTTTCCAAAAACATTCAGTACTTC
cdr3_aa: CASSSTVSKNIQYF

clone_size: -
d_call: -
v_call: TRBV18
j_call: TRBJ2-7
cdr3_nt: TGTGCCAGCTCCCCGAGCCAACTCTCCTACGAGCAGTACTTC
cdr3_aa: CASSPSQLSYEQYF

clone_size: -
d_call: -
v_call: TRBV30
j_call: TRBJ1-1
cdr3_nt: TGTGCCTGGAGTCGCTGGGGGACTGAAGCTTTCTTT
cdr3_aa: CAWSRWGTEAFF

clone_size: -
d_call: TRBD1
v_call: TRBV5-6
j_call: TRBJ2-5
cdr3_nt: TGTGCCAGCAGCTTGCTCAGGGGGCTTGGGGAGACCCAGTACTTC
cdr3_aa: CASSLLRGLGETQYF

clone_size: -
d_call: TRBD1
v_call: TRBV5-1
j_call: TRBJ1-1
cdr3_nt: TGCGCCAGCAGCGCCGGGACAGTAACCCTAATGAACACTGAAGCTTTCTTT
cdr3_aa: CASSAGTVTLMNTEAFF

clone_size: once
d_call: -
v_call: TRBV19
j_call: TRBJ2-7
cdr3_nt: TGTGCCAGTAGCAAGGGGGGTACTAGCTACGAGCAGTACTTC
cdr3_aa: CASSKGGTSYEQYF

clone_size: -
d_call: -
v_call: TRBV29-1
j_call: TRBJ1-1
cdr3_nt: TGCAGCGTTGCTGAGGGGACCAACACTGAAGCTTTCTTT
cdr3_aa: CSVAEGTNTEAFF

clone_size: -
d_call: TRBD1
v_call: TRBV5-4
j_call: TRBJ1-4
cdr3_nt: TGTGCCAGCAGCTGGGGGGGACAGGGAGATGAAAAACTGTTTTTT
cdr3_aa: CASSWGGQGDEKLFF

clone_size: -
d_call: -
v_call: TRBV29-1
j_call: TRBJ1-2
cdr3_nt: TGCAGCGCCCGCGCGGGCACCGCTAACTATGGCTACACCTTC
cdr3_aa: CSARAGTANYGYTF

clone_size: -
d_call: -
v_call: TRBV7-6
j_call: TRBJ2-5
cdr3_nt: TGTGCCAGCAGCTTAGCTTTGGGAGAGACCCAGTACTTC
cdr3_aa: CASSLALGETQYF

clone_size: -
d_call: TRBD2
v_call: TRBV7-2
j_call: TRBJ2-5
cdr3_nt: TGTGCCAGCAGCTTTGTAGTTGGGAGGGAAGAGACCCAGTACTTC
cdr3_aa: CASSFVVGREETQYF

clone_size: -
d_call: -
v_call: TRBV6-5
j_call: TRBJ1-4
cdr3_nt: TGTGCCTCAAGGGGGATAACTAATGAAAAACTGTTTTTT
cdr3_aa: CASRGITNEKLFF

clone_size: -
d_call: -
v_call: TRBV7-2
j_call: TRBJ1-2
cdr3_nt: TGTGCCAGCAGCTCAGACCCATCAGGTAGCTATGGCTACACCTTC
cdr3_aa: CASSSDPSGSYGYTF

clone_size: once
d_call: -
v_call: TRBV28
j_call: TRBJ1-1
cdr3_nt: TGTGCCAGCAGTTTCGGACAGCTGAACACTGAAGCTTTCTTT
cdr3_aa: CASSFGQLNTEAFF

clone_size: -
d_call: TRBD2
v_call: TRBV11-3
j_call: TRBJ2-5
cdr3_nt: TGTGCCAGCAGCTTAACACCCCCCGGGGGGGCCGTGGAGACCCAGTACTTC
cdr3_aa: CASSLTPPGGAVETQYF